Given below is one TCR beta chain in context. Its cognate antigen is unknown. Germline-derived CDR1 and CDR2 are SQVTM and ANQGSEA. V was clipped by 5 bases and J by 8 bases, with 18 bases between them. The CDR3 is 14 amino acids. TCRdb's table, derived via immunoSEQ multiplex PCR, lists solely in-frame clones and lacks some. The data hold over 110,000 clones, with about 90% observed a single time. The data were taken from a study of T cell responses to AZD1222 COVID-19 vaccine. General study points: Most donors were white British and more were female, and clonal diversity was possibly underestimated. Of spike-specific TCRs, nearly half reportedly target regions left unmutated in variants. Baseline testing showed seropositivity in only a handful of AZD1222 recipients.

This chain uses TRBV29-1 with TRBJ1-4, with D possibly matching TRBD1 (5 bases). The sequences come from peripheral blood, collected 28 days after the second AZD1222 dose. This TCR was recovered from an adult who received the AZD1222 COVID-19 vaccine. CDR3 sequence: CSVRARGKTEKLFF. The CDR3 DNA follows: TGCAGCGTTCGAGCCCGGGGCAAAACAGAAAAACTGTTTTTT.